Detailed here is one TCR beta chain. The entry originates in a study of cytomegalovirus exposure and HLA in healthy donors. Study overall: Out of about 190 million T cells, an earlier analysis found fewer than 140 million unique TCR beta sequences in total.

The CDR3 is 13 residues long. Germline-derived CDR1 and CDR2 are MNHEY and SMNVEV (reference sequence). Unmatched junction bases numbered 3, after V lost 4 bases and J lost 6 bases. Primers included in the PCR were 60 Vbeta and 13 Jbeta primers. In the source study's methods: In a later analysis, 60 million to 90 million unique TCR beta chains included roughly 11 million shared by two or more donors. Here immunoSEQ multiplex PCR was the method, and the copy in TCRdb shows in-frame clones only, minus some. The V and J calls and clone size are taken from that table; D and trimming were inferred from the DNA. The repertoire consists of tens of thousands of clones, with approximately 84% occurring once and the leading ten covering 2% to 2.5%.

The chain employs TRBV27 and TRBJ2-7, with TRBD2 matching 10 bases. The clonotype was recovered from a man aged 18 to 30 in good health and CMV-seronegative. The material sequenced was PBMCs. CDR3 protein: CASSSSGRREQYF. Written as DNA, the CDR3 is TGTGCCAGCAGTTCTAGCGGGAGACGCGAGCAGTACTTC.